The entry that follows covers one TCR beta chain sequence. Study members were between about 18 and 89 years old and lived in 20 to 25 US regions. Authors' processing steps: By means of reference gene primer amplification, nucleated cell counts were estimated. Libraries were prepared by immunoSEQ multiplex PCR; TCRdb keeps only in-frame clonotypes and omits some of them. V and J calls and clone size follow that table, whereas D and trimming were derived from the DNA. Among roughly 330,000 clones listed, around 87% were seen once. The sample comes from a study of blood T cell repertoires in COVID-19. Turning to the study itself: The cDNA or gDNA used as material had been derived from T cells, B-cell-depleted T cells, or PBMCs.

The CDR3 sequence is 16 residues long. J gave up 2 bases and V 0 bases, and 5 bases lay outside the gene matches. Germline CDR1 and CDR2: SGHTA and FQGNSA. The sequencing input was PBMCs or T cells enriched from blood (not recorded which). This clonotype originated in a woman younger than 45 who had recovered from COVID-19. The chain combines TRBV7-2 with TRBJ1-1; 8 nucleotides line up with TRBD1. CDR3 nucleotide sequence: TGTGCCAGCAGCTTAGCCAGGACAGGGATAAACACTGAAGCTTTCTTT. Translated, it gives CASSLARTGINTEAFF. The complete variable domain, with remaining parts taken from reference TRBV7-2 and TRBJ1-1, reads GAGVSQSPSNKVTEKGKDVELRCDPISGHTALYWYRQSLGQGLEFLIYFQGNSAPDKSGLPSDRFSAERTGGSVSTLTIQRTQQEDSAVYLCASSLARTGINTEAFFGQGTRLTVV.